The rows below give T cell receptor beta chains drawn from one sample of a study of blood T cell repertoires in COVID-19. Sequencing was performed with immunoSEQ multiplex PCR; in TCRdb, only in-frame clones are kept and a portion is missing. The table lists around 260,000 clones, around nine tenths of them singletons, with approximately 9.4% in the top ten. The sequencing sample was made of peripheral blood. The source of these receptors is a man in his forties who had recovered from COVID-19. Both conserved end residues are part of each CDR3. Part of the rows lack a size; the others show once, few, many or a class for expanded clones.

length,J,V,size,CDR3
15,TRBJ2-1,TRBV4-2,-,CASSLAKGEHNEQFF
18,TRBJ1-2,TRBV9,-,CASRNTGGARASIYGYTF
15,TRBJ2-7,TRBV11-2,-,CASSLAGTETYEQYF
15,TRBJ1-1,TRBV19,once,CASSILPGVSTEAFF
13,TRBJ1-2,TRBV19,few,CASTVGQGYGYTF
15,TRBJ2-2,TRBV18,-,CASSPPGQGAGELFF
12,TRBJ1-1,TRBV28,-,CASGDRRYEAFF
13,TRBJ2-7,TRBV18,few,CASSRGDSYEQYF
12,TRBJ1-6,TRBV2,-,CASRMASSPLHF
15,TRBJ2-5,TRBV4-3,-,CASSPWFGPVETQYF
14,TRBJ1-2,TRBV20-1,-,CSASGTGGSYGYTF
16,TRBJ1-4,TRBV7-8,-,CASSSWPNQGREKLFF
14,TRBJ2-1,TRBV19,-,CASKSGSSYNEQFF
11,TRBJ2-1,TRBV24-1,-,CATSDFDEQFF
10,TRBJ1-1,TRBV29-1,-,CSVQNTEAFF
16,TRBJ2-7,TRBV14,-,CASSQETPSSSYEQYF
15,TRBJ2-1,TRBV7-9,-,CASSLGGLPYNEQFF
16,TRBJ2-3,TRBV9,once,CASSVAAGGFTDTQYF
15,TRBJ1-6,TRBV19,-,CASSISTAADSPLHF
12,TRBJ2-3,TRBV5-1,-,CASRASTDTQYF
15,TRBJ2-1,TRBV7-3,-,CASSPGTSGRAGQFF
14,TRBJ2-7,TRBV6-1,once,CASSDGGAPYEQYF
12,TRBJ2-7,TRBV24-1,few,CANDREFCEQYF
14,TRBJ1-6,TRBV19,-,CASSLSWGGSPLHF
15,TRBJ2-3,TRBV27,-,CASSPGRGALDTQYF
17,TRBJ2-3,TRBV14,-,CASSQGGRAVNTDTQYF
14,TRBJ2-4,TRBV29-1,-,CSVWDSPAKNIQYF
14,TRBJ2-3,TRBV11-2,-,CASSLGQSTDTQYF
17,TRBJ2-2,TRBV3-1/TRBV3-2,-,CASSQAERGGAGGELFF
16,TRBJ2-7,TRBV15,-,CATSRDMGQGENEQYF
13,TRBJ1-2,TRBV6-5,-,CASSPTGGDGYTF
12,TRBJ2-7,TRBV30,once,CAFGQGSYEQYF
15,TRBJ2-7,TRBV4-2,-,CASSQQDRGAYEQYF
16,TRBJ2-1,TRBV28,few,CASSPQGQGHYNEQFF
15,TRBJ1-2,TRBV18,-,CASSPGQEGLYGYTF
17,TRBJ2-1,TRBV7-8,-,CASSLQRGGTSYNEQFF
16,TRBJ2-3,TRBV19,-,CASTLGQGKTSDTQYF
14,TRBJ2-2,TRBV11-2,-,CASSGTVNTGELFF
15,TRBJ2-7,TRBV5-7,-,CASSPKREKNSEQYF
16,TRBJ2-7,TRBV6-2/TRBV6-3,-,CASSYMPSGGSDEQYF
13,TRBJ2-1,TRBV6-4,-,CARPSDGNNEQFF
14,TRBJ2-3,TRBV5-1,-,CASSPGQGTDTQYF
13,TRBJ2-3,TRBV5-1,-,CANKTGGTDTQYF
14,TRBJ1-1,TRBV6-5,-,CASSYFDSNTEAFF